These 21 T cell receptor beta chains were all obtained from the same sample, sequenced in a study of T cells in Graves' hyperthyroidism and ophthalmopathy (dated by TCRdb to between 2018 and 2021). The library was built by means of multiplex PCR. The instrument given in TCRdb is Illumina HiSeq 2000. The TCR beta CDR3 regions were amplified from the RNA transcripts. For the first round of RT-PCR on the TCR CDR3, the HTBI primer set was used together with the Qiagen OneStep RT-PCR kit. TCRdb's own reprocessing of the public reads used fastp at Q25 and MiXCR and kept productive beta chains. Each entry merges the rows of one CDR3 protein and shows their most common DNA and genes. In all, the sample holds approximately 360,000 distinct CDR3 sequences, and less than 20% of those were seen once. In total, the top ten clones hold roughly 26% of the sample. Sequencing input: blood. The source of these receptors is a woman aged 18-29 years with Graves' hyperthyroidism that later progressed to Graves' ophthalmopathy.

The CDR3 DNA reads as TGCGCCAGCAGCCCAACCTCAAGGTTTGACCAGTACTTC. Its translation: CASSPTSRFDQYF. The chain joins TRBV5-1 to TRBJ2-5; D unclear. This CDR3 comprises 13 residues. V lost 4 bases, J lost 10 bases, and 17 bases lay in between. The germline V gene has CDR1 SGHRS and CDR2 YFSETQ.

This clonotype was seen repeatedly, ten times or more. The gene calls are TRBV7-9 and TRBJ2-1; TRBD2 matches at 7 bases. The CDR3 covers 17 residues. Germline V gene lookup returns CDR1 SEHNR and CDR2 FQNEAQ (reference sequence). V gave up 3 bases and J gave up 1 base; unmatched junction bases: 9. In DNA form, the CDR3 reads TGTGCCAGCAGCTTCCCTAGCGGCTCCCCATCCTACAATGAGCAGTTCTTC. It translates to CASSFPSGSPSYNEQFF.

As concerns this clonotype: Sequence at one end of the junction differs from germline and may be a read error. V gene TRBV11-2 combines with J gene TRBJ2-7; 9 positions match TRBD2. Looked up from germline, CDR1 is SGHAT and CDR2 is FQNNGV. The CDR3 length is 13 residues. The CDR3 bases are TGTGCCAGCGGCTTAGCGGGGGAGGGCGAGCAGTACTTC. As protein: CASGLAGEGEQYF.

This clonotype was seen ten or more times. This chain links TRBV18 with TRBJ2-5; possibly TRBD1 for D (7 bases). V dropped 6 bases and J dropped 3 bases, with 11 bases sitting between them. Per the germline V gene, CDR1 is KGHSH and CDR2 is LQKENI. This CDR3 is built from 13 residues. CDR3 residues: CASSRGTEETQYF. In DNA, the CDR3 is TGTGCCAGCTCCCGGGGGACAGAAGAGACCCAGTACTTC.

This clonotype was counted many times. This rearrangement joins TRBV20-1 to TRBJ1-1; TRBD1 agrees at 7 bases. The CDR3 is made up of 10 amino acids. After removal of 5 bases from V and 10 bases from J, the junction contained 4 bases not matched to a gene. Germline CDR1 reads DFQATT; CDR2 reads SNEGSKA (reference sequence). CDR3 DNA sequence: TGCAGTGCTGTCGACAGGGTAGCTTTCTTT. Amino acids: CSAVDRVAFF.

This clonotype was counted between two and nine times. This chain connects TRBV4-1 to TRBJ2-7; D possibly corresponds to TRBD1 (6 bases). Looked up from germline, CDR1 is MGHRA and CDR2 is YSYEKL. Trimming took off 3 bases at V and 0 bases at J, with 12 bases between the two ends. The CDR3 spans 15 residues. The CDR3 here is CASSQPGTSSYEQYF. CDR3 bases: TGCGCCAGCAGCCAGCCCGGGACATCCTCCTACGAGCAGTACTTC.

This clonotype appeared many times. The V gene is TRBV28, the J gene TRBJ1-2; 8 nucleotides align to TRBD1. With V trimmed by 3 bases and J by 8 bases, 11 bases remained unmatched. There are 15 residues in the CDR3. Germline V gene lookup returns CDR1 MDHEN and CDR2 SYDVKM. The DNA for the CDR3 is TGTGCCAGCAGTTTGGGTGGGCAGGGGGCGGAAGGCTACACCTTC. Translation: CASSLGGQGAEGYTF.

This clonotype was observed many times. The gene calls are TRBV6-6 and TRBJ2-5; tentative D call: TRBD1 (6 bases). CDR1 MNHNY and CDR2 SVGAGI come from the germline V gene (reference sequence). The CDR3 sequence is 15 residues long. V lost 1 base, J lost 0 bases, and 9 bases lay in between. This CDR3 reads CASSYFGQNQETQYF. The DNA for the CDR3 is TGTGCCAGCAGTTACTTCGGACAGAACCAAGAGACCCAGTACTTC.

This clonotype was picked up a small number of times. A much more abundant neighbour one base away suggests this may be a read error. The CDR3 loop reads CAGSPIGGSSYEQYF. The CDR3 DNA reads as TGTGCCGGCAGCCCAATCGGGGGTAGCTCCTACGAGCAGTACTTC. The chain employs TRBV6-1 and TRBJ2-7, with D possibly matching TRBD2 (6 bases). CDR1 and CDR2 (germline): MNHNS, SASEGT. The CDR3 spans 15 residues.

In its sample, this clonotype was seen many times. The V and J genes are TRBV2 and TRBJ2-1; D is possibly TRBD1 or TRBD2 (5 bases each). The germline CDR1 and CDR2 sequences are SNHLY and FYNNEI. The CDR3 runs to 13 residues. The V and J ends lost 6 bases and 6 bases respectively, with 12 bases between them. The CDR3 spells CASRAGTINEQFF. CDR3 in DNA: TGTGCCAGCAGGGCCGGGACCATCAATGAGCAGTTCTTC.

The table lists this clonotype with a few counts. The chain uses TRBV20-1 and TRBJ1-6; TRBD1 might be the D (5 bases). CDR1 is DFQATT, CDR2 SNEGSKA, per germline (reference sequence). Trimming shortened V by 6 bases and J by 10 bases, and 19 bases separated the two germline ends. CDR3 length equals 14 residues. DNA of the CDR3: TGCAGTGCAACAGACAGTAGTGCGGGATCACCCCTCCACTTT. Translation: CSATDSSAGSPLHF.

The CDR3, as DNA: TGTGCCAGCAGCTCCGGACATTCTGGAAACACCATATATTTT. Protein sequence: CASSSGHSGNTIYF. V gene TRBV7-2 combines with J gene TRBJ1-3; D possibly corresponds to TRBD1 (5 bases). V was pared by 4 bases and J by 1 base, with 8 bases between. The CDR3 extends over 14 amino acids. Germline values: CDR1 SGHTA, CDR2 FQGNSA.

This clonotype was counted once. The CDR3 here is CASSLDRDSVGNTIYF. For the CDR3, the DNA is TGTGCCAGCAGCTTAGATCGGGACAGCGTCGGAAACACCATATATTTT. The chain couples TRBV7-2 to TRBJ1-3; 7 nucleotides align to TRBD1. This CDR3 has 16 amino acids. Germline values: CDR1 SGHTA, CDR2 FQGNSA. J was trimmed by 4 bases and V by 1 base; bases with no gene match: 7.

Ten or more counts support this clonotype. This chain connects TRBV7-6 to TRBJ1-2; no definite D call. V was trimmed by 6 bases and J by 4 bases, leaving 15 bases between them. This CDR3 comprises 14 residues. Germline assignment: CDR1 SGHVS and CDR2 FNYEAQ. CDR3 sequence (DNA): TGTGCCAGCAGTCTCATCCCAGGACCCTATGGCTACACCTTC. This codes for CASSLIPGPYGYTF.

CDR3 nucleotides: TGTGCCAGCAGTTACTCGAGTGGGACAGGGGCTGGGGCCAACGTCCTGACTTTC. The encoded protein is CASSYSSGTGAGANVLTF. V usage is TRBV6-5 and J usage is TRBJ2-6; 10 nucleotides line up with TRBD1. The CDR3 is made up of 18 amino acids. With V trimmed by 0 bases and J by 2 bases, 4 bases remained unmatched. The germline V gene encodes CDR1 MNHEY and CDR2 SVGAGI.

This clonotype occurred many times. The chain uses TRBV7-2 and TRBJ2-3; tentative D call: TRBD1 (6 bases). Germline CDR1 SGHTA, CDR2 FQGNSA. Trimming took 1 base from V and 1 from J, leaving 12 bases between them. The CDR3 has 16 residues. CDR3 DNA sequence: TGTGCCAGCAGCTTAGGGGTCAGGGGTGGCACAGATACGCAGTATTTT. Translated: CASSLGVRGGTDTQYF.

The chain couples TRBV20-1 to TRBJ2-3; 12 nucleotides agree with TRBD1. The V gene's germline CDR1 is DFQATT and CDR2 SNEGSKA (reference sequence). The CDR3 has 15 amino acids. CDR3 coding DNA: TGCAGGGGGGGACAGGGGGCTTCTAGCACAGATACGCAGTATTTT. Amino acids: CRGGQGASSTDTQYF.

This clonotype has more than one count but fewer than ten. This may be a read error, as it is one base from a much larger clone. This rearrangement joins TRBV7-2 to TRBJ2-1; unclear D gene. The DNA matches TRBJ2-7 better at its end, which makes the J call doubtful. The CDR3 is made up of 16 amino acids. CDR1 and CDR2 from the germline V gene are SGHTA and FQGNSA. In DNA, the CDR3 is TGTGCCAGCAGCTTAGCGGCAAACCGAGTGGGCAATGAGCAGTACTTC. Amino acid sequence: CASSLAANRVGNEQYF.

This clonotype was observed at least ten times. V is TRBV2 and J is TRBJ2-3, with 7 bases fitting TRBD1. CDR1 is SNHLY, CDR2 FYNNEI, per germline. V was pared by 5 bases and J by 1 base, with 12 bases of the junction left unmatched. The CDR3 covers 17 residues. The CDR3 DNA reads as TGTGCCAGCAGTCGACAGGGCGGACGTCGTGGCACAGATACGCAGTATTTT. Its translation: CASSRQGGRRGTDTQYF. The full variable domain, rest sourced from reference TRBV2 and TRBJ2-3, is EPEVTQTPSHQVTQMGQEVILRCVPISNHLYFYWYRQILGQKVEFLVSFYNNEISEKSEIFDDQFSVERPDGSNFTLKIRSTKLEDSAMYFCASSRQGGRRGTDTQYFGPGTRLTVL.

In this sample, this clonotype turned up a few times. V gene TRBV27 combines with J gene TRBJ1-2; D possibly corresponds to TRBD1 (5 bases). CDR1 MNHEY and CDR2 SMNVEV come from the germline V gene (reference sequence). Trimming pared 8 bases from V and 3 bases from J, leaving 16 bases between. The CDR3 is 14 amino acids. The CDR3 coding sequence is TGTGCCAGCGGGGGGGGGGACGATCACTATGGCTACACCTTC. Protein sequence: CASGGGDDHYGYTF.

CDR3: CASSRDIDQPQHF. CDR3 sequence (DNA): TGCGCCAGCAGCCGGGACATAGATCAGCCCCAGCATTTT. This sequence joins TRBV5-1 and TRBJ1-5, with a possible D match to TRBD1 (6 bases). The germline V gene encodes CDR1 SGHRS and CDR2 YFSETQ. V was trimmed by 4 bases and J by 5 bases, leaving 10 bases between them. The CDR3 is made up of 13 amino acids.